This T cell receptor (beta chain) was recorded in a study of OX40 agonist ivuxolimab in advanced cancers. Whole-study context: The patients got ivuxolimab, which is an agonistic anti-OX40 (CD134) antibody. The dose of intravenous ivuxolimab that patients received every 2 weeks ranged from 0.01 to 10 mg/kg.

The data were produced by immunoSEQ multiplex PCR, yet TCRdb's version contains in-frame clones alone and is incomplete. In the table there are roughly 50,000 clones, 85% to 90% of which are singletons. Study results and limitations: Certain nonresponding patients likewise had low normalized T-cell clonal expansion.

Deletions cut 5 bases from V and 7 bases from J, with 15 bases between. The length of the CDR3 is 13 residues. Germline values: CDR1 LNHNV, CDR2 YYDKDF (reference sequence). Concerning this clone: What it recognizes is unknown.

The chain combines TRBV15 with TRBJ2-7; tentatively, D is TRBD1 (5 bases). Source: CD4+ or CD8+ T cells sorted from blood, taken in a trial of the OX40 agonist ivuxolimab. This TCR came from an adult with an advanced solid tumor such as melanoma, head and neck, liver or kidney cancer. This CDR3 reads CATSSLDKGEQYF. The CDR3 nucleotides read TGTGCCACCAGCTCGCTTGATAAGGGGGAGCAGTACTTC.